Listed here are 27 T cell receptor beta chains from one sample, sequenced in a study of blood T cell repertoires in COVID-19 (dated by TCRdb to 2019 to 2021). Library preparation employed the immunoSEQ multiplex PCR assay. TCRdb limited this immuneACCESS table to in-frame rearrangements with V and J called. A share of clones is missing; checked studies link under half to unresolved V genes, and the rest is unexplained. The sample profile shows around 190,000 clones; approximately 91% of them were found once. The ten largest clones represent 15% to 20% of the sample. Input material: peripheral blood. Receptor source: a man aged 50-60 years with COVID-19, enrolled during active disease.

The chain recombines TRBV6-1 with TRBJ2-7, with 9 bases matching TRBD1. CDR3 length equals 16 residues. The V segment lost 4 bases and the J segment 3 bases; nucleotides outside the gene matches: 10. Germline CDR1 is MNHNS and CDR2 is SASEGT. As DNA, the CDR3 is TGTGCCAGCAGTGCTCTCGCACAGGGGGCCGGCTACGAGCAGTACTTC. This gives the protein CASSALAQGAGYEQYF.

The chain combines TRBV11-2 with TRBJ1-5, with D unclear. The V gene's germline CDR1 is SGHAT and CDR2 FQNNGV. The CDR3 loop spans 14 amino acids. The ends were cut back, 0 bases at V and 7 bases at J, with 10 bases in the middle. For the CDR3, the DNA is TGTGCCAGCAGCTTAGACGTAGCCTCCCAGCCCCAGCATTTT. Translation: CASSLDVASQPQHF.

The chain carries TRBV6-6 and TRBJ2-2, with 7 bases that match TRBD1. With 5 bases clipped from V and 7 bases from J, the junction kept 22 bases outside the gene matches. Germline V gives CDR1 MNHNY, CDR2 SVGAGI (reference sequence). CDR3 length equals 19 residues. The CDR3 spells CASSPSGTAEQNPGGELFF. In nucleotides, the CDR3 is TGTGCCAGCAGTCCCTCCGGGACAGCAGAACAAAATCCGGGCGGGGAGCTGTTTTTT.

In its sample, this clone was seen a few times. The J gene is TRBJ2-1, the V gene TRBV7-9; 12 bases line up with TRBD2. Germline CDR1 is SEHNR and CDR2 is FQNEAQ (reference sequence). This CDR3 is built from 16 residues. The ends lost 3 bases at V and 7 bases at J; junction bases unmatched: 7. The CDR3 loop reads CASSFNSSGRANEQFF. The DNA for the CDR3 is TGTGCCAGCAGCTTCAACTCTAGCGGGAGGGCAAATGAGCAGTTCTTC.

V is TRBV4-3 and J is TRBJ2-3; no firm D call. Trimming took off 0 bases at V and 6 bases at J, with 7 bases between the two ends. The CDR3 is 13 residues long. The germline V gene has CDR1 LGHNA and CDR2 YSLEER. The CDR3, as DNA: TGCGCCAGCAGCCAAGATTCCAGGGATACGCAGTATTTT. Protein product: CASSQDSRDTQYF.

The chain links TRBV2 to TRBJ1-1; tentative D call: TRBD1 (5 bases). The CDR3 contains 14 residues. Per the germline V gene, CDR1 is SNHLY and CDR2 is FYNNEI. The germline V and J ends were trimmed by 6 bases and 5 bases, with 16 bases remaining between them. The CDR3 sequence is CASRRTGAGTEAFF. CDR3 nucleotide sequence: TGTGCCAGCAGGAGGACTGGGGCGGGGACTGAAGCTTTCTTT.

The chain recombines TRBV5-1 with TRBJ2-3; a weak D match, TRBD2 (5 bases). Germline loops: CDR1 SGHRS, CDR2 YFSETQ. The CDR3 has 14 amino acids. V lost 1 base, J lost 2 bases, and 8 bases lay in between. The CDR3 DNA reads TGCGCCAGCAGCTTGACGGGGAACACAGATACGCAGTATTTT. It yields the protein CASSLTGNTDTQYF.

The chain combines TRBV2 with TRBJ2-1; 10 bases line up with TRBD1. The CDR3 has 16 amino acids. Losses at the gene ends were 7 bases for V and 2 bases for J; bases not matched to a gene: 8. Germline V gene data show CDR1 as SNHLY and CDR2 as FYNNEI. The CDR3 is CASTPGGTGAYNEQFF. Here the CDR3 DNA reads TGTGCCAGCACCCCCGGTGGGACAGGGGCCTACAATGAGCAGTTCTTC.

The chain links TRBV25-1 to TRBJ2-7; a weak D match, TRBD1 (6 bases). The V end was cut by 5 bases, the J end by 2 bases, with 19 bases between. The CDR3 length is 16 residues. Per the germline V gene, CDR1 is MGHDK and CDR2 is SYGVNS. The CDR3 loop is CASSRDKAGSTYEQYF. Written as DNA, the CDR3 is TGTGCCAGCAGTAGGGACAAAGCAGGCAGCACCTACGAGCAGTACTTC.

The chain recombines TRBV6-6 with TRBJ1-1, with 7 bases that match TRBD1. Germline values: CDR1 MNHNY, CDR2 SVGAGI (reference sequence). The ends lost 2 bases at V and 2 bases at J; junction bases unmatched: 5. The CDR3 is made up of 15 amino acids. As DNA, the CDR3 is TGTGCCAGCAGTTACCTTCCAGGGGGTAACACTGAAGCTTTCTTT. Its protein product is CASSYLPGGNTEAFF.

The rearrangement joins TRBV7-8 to TRBJ2-3; the match to TRBD2 covers 10 bases. With 4 bases clipped from V and 3 bases from J, the junction kept 7 bases outside the gene matches. Germline V gives CDR1 SGHVS, CDR2 FQNEAQ. The CDR3 covers 16 residues. The CDR3 coding sequence is TGTGCCAGCAGCTCATCTAGCGGGAGTGGTACAGATACGCAGTATTTT. The encoded protein is CASSSSSGSGTDTQYF.

The rearrangement uses TRBV5-6 and TRBJ2-5; perhaps TRBD2 as D (5 bases). Trimming took 4 bases from V and 4 from J, leaving 23 bases between them. From germline, CDR1 is SGHDT and CDR2 YYEEEE. The CDR3 is made up of 17 amino acids. CDR3 protein: CASSAPEAYPIGETQYF. The CDR3 DNA reads as TGTGCCAGCAGCGCCCCGGAGGCCTACCCGATCGGAGAGACCCAGTACTTC.

The V call is TRBV19, the J call TRBJ1-5, with a possible D match to TRBD1 (6 bases). CDR1 is LNHDA, CDR2 SQIVND, per germline (reference sequence). The CDR3 is made up of 15 amino acids. V lost 3 bases to trimming and J lost 3 bases, with 12 bases between them. The CDR3 nucleotides read TGTGCCAGTAGTATTTTTGGGGGCGTCAATCAGCCCCAGCATTTT. Amino acid sequence: CASSIFGGVNQPQHF.

The sample holds one count of this clone. J is TRBJ1-6 and V is TRBV2; the match to TRBD1 covers 10 bases. The V and J ends lost 6 bases and 1 base, in that order; junction bases with no gene match: 3. Germline V lookup: CDR1 SNHLY, CDR2 FYNNEI. The CDR3 length is 16 residues. The CDR3 sequence is CASSDRGRSYNSPLHF. The CDR3 DNA is TGTGCCAGCAGCGACAGGGGGCGATCCTATAATTCACCCCTCCACTTT.

This chain uses TRBV5-4 with TRBJ2-1; D is perhaps TRBD1 (6 bases). Trimming pared 0 bases from V and 8 bases from J, leaving 15 bases between. The CDR3 loop spans 15 amino acids. Germline CDR1 reads SGHNT; CDR2 reads YYREEE (reference sequence). The CDR3 region is CASSLDRVIGHEQFF. DNA of the CDR3: TGTGCCAGCAGCTTGGACAGGGTCATCGGTCATGAGCAGTTCTTC.

The gene calls are TRBV5-6 and TRBJ2-6; D unclear. The V gene's germline CDR1 is SGHDT and CDR2 YYEEEE. V was cut by 1 base and J by 0 bases, with 14 bases left in between. The CDR3 has 18 amino acids. CDR3 loop: CASSLIVALSSGANVLTF. The DNA of the CDR3 is TGTGCCAGCAGCTTGATCGTAGCCCTTAGCTCTGGGGCCAACGTCCTGACTTTC.

The chain joins TRBV29-1 to TRBJ2-5; 8 positions match TRBD1. The CDR3 runs 13 residues. CDR1 SQVTM and CDR2 ANQGSEA come from the germline V gene. V was pared by 4 bases and J by 5 bases, with 6 bases of the junction left unmatched. Here the CDR3 reads CSVADRGVETQYF. The CDR3, as DNA: TGCAGCGTTGCTGACAGGGGAGTGGAGACCCAGTACTTC.

The chain recombines TRBV4-2 with TRBJ2-1; the match to TRBD2 covers 8 bases. The CDR3 is 15 amino acids. V gave up 0 bases and J gave up 5 bases; unmatched junction bases: 3. Germline lookup yields CDR1 LGHNA and CDR2 YNFKEQ. CDR3 in amino acids: CASSQDGGRNNEQFF. For the CDR3, the DNA is TGTGCCAGCAGCCAAGATGGCGGGAGGAACAATGAGCAGTTCTTC.

The chain carries TRBV29-1 and TRBJ2-1, with TRBD2 identical over 10 bases. This CDR3 is built from 16 residues. Germline V gene sequence: CDR1 SQVTM, CDR2 ANQGSEA. Trimming at V came to 6 bases and at J to 4 bases, leaving 12 bases not matched to a gene. CDR3 sequence reads: CSVHTTLAGVYNEQFF. CDR3 DNA: TGCAGCGTCCATACTACCCTAGCGGGAGTATACAATGAGCAGTTCTTC.

A single count supports this clone. The chain uses TRBV28 and TRBJ2-7; D is perhaps TRBD1 (6 bases). V lost 6 bases, J lost 0 bases, and 15 bases lay in between. CDR3 size: 15 residues. Per the germline V gene, CDR1 is MDHEN and CDR2 is SYDVKM. The CDR3: CASSTGTLSSYEQYF. The CDR3 bases are TGTGCCAGCAGCACCGGGACACTGAGCTCCTACGAGCAGTACTTC. Filled out from reference TRBV28 and TRBJ2-7, the complete variable domain reads DVKVTQSSRYLVKRTGEKVFLECVQDMDHENMFWYRQDPGLGLRLIYFSYDVKMKEKGDIPEGYSVSREKKERFSLILESASTNQTSMYLCASSTGTLSSYEQYFGPGTRLTVT.

The V gene is TRBV5-4, the J gene TRBJ2-3, with 12 bases matching TRBD2. Trimming took 0 bases from V and 0 from J; bases not matched to a gene: 2. CDR1 SGHNT and CDR2 YYREEE come from the germline V gene (reference sequence). The CDR3 sequence is 17 residues long. CDR3 in amino acids: CASSLAGTSGSTDTQYF. The CDR3 region has the DNA TGTGCCAGCAGCTTGGCAGGGACTAGCGGGAGCACAGATACGCAGTATTTT.

The gene calls are TRBV29-1 and TRBJ2-3; TRBD2 might be the D (6 bases). The CDR3 sequence is 15 residues long. Trimming took off 3 bases at V and 2 bases at J, with 15 bases between the two ends. In germline, CDR1 is SQVTM, CDR2 ANQGSEA. Written as DNA, the CDR3 is TGCAGCGTTGATCGGGGCGGGACGATCACAGATACGCAGTATTTT. Amino acids: CSVDRGGTITDTQYF.

This clone turned up a few times. The chain links TRBV10-3 to TRBJ2-7, with TRBD1 matching 7 bases. Looked up from germline, CDR1 is ENHRY and CDR2 is SYGVKD. With V trimmed by 3 bases and J by 7 bases, 9 bases remained unmatched. The CDR3 contains 14 residues. The CDR3: CAISEKTGLLEQYF. As DNA, the CDR3 is TGTGCCATCAGTGAAAAGACAGGGCTCTTAGAGCAGTACTTC.

The rearrangement uses TRBV6-6 and TRBJ1-1; a possible D gene is TRBD1 (6 bases). The CDR3 sequence is 12 residues long. Looked up from germline, CDR1 is MNHNY and CDR2 is SVGAGI (reference sequence). The V and J ends lost 6 bases and 4 bases respectively, with 9 bases between them. The CDR3 DNA follows: TGTGCCAGCAGCCGGGACATCACTGAAGCTTTCTTT. It codes for CASSRDITEAFF.

On this clone itself: Different DNA sequences within this sample yield the same CDR3. V and J are TRBV7-3 and TRBJ1-1; TRBD1 matches at 7 bases. Germline V CDR1 and CDR2: SGHTA, FQGTGA. V was pared by 6 bases and J by 4 bases, with 5 bases of the junction left unmatched. CDR3 length: 13 residues. DNA of the CDR3: TGTGCCAGCAGTACTCAGGGGGGCACTGAAGCTTTCTTT. It translates to CASSTQGGTEAFF.

Here the CDR3 reads CASSTRLGGQRVIYEQYF. CDR3 sequence (DNA): TGTGCCAGCAGCACCCGCCTAGGTGGGCAGCGGGTGATTTACGAGCAGTACTTC. J is TRBJ2-7 and V is TRBV21-1; the DNA was not used to check the table's D call, TRBD2. TRBV21-1 is assigned pseudogene status. The CDR3 covers 18 residues.

The gene calls are TRBV2 and TRBJ1-5; D uncertain. Between the trimmed V and J ends, which lost 3 bases and 5 bases, there was a span of 8 bases. The germline CDR1 and CDR2 sequences are SNHLY and FYNNEI. This CDR3 comprises 13 residues. CDR3 in amino acids: CASSDNRDQPQHF. Written as DNA, the CDR3 is TGTGCCAGCAGTGATAACAGAGATCAGCCCCAGCATTTT.